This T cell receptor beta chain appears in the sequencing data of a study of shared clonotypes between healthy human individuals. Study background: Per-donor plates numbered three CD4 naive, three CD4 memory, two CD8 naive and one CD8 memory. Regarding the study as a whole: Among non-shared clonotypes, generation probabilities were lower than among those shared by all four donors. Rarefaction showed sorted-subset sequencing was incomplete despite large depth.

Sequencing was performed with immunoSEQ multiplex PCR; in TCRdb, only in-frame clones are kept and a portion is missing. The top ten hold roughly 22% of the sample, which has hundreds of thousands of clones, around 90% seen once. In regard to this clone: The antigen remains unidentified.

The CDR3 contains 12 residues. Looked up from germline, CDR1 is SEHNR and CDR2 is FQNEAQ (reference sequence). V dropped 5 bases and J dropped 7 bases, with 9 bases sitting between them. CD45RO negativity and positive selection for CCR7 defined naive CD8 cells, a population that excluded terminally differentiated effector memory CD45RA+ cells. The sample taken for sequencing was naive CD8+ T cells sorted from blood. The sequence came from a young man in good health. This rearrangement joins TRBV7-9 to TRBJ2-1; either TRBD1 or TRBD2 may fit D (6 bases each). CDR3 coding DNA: TGTGCCAGCAGCGGGGGGCGGAATGAGCAGTTCTTC. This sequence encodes CASSGGRNEQFF.